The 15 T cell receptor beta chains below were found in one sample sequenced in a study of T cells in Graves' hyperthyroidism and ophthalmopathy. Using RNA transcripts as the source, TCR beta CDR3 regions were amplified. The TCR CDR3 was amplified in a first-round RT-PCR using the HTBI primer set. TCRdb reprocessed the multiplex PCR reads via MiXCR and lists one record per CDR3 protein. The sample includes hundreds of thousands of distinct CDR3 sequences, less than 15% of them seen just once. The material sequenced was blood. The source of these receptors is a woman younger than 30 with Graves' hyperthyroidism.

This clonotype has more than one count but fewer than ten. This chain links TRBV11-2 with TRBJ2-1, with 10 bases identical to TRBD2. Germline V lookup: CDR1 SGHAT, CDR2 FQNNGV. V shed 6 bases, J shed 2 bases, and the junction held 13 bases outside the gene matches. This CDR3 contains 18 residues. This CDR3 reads CASRGTSVRGGPYNEQFF. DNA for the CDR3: TGTGCCAGCAGGGGGACTAGCGTTCGAGGGGGTCCCTACAATGAGCAGTTCTTC. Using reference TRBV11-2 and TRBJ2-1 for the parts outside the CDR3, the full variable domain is EAGVAQSPRYKIIEKRQSVAFWCNPISGHATLYWYQQILGQGPKLLIQFQNNGVVDDSQLPKDRFSAERLKGVDSTLKIQPAKLEDSAVYLCASRGTSVRGGPYNEQFFGPGTRLTVL.

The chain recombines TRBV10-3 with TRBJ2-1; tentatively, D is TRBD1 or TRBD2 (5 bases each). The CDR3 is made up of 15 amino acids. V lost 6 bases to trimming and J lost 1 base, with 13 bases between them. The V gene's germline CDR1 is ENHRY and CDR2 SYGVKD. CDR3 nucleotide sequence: TGTGCCATCAGGGCCCCGGGGCCTTCCTACAATGAGCAGTTCTTC. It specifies CAIRAPGPSYNEQFF.

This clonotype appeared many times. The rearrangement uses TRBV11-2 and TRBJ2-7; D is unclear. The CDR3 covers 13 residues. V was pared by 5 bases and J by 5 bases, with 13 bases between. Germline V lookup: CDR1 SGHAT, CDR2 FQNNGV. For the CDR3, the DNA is TGTGCCAGCAGCGCGACGGCCATTGACGAGCAGTACTTC. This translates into CASSATAIDEQYF.

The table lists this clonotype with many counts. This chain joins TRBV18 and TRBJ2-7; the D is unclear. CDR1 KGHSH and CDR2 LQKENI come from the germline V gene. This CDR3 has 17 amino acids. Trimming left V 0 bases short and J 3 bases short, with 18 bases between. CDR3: CASSPPLQPTLNYEQYF. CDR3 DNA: TGTGCCAGCTCACCACCGCTGCAGCCCACACTGAACTACGAGCAGTACTTC.

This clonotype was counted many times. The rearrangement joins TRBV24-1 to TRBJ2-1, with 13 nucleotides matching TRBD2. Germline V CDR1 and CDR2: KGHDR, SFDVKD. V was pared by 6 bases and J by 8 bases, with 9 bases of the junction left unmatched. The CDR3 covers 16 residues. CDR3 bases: TGTGCCACCAGTTCCAGTCCGGGACTAGCGGGATATGAGCAGTTCTTC. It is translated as CATSSSPGLAGYEQFF.

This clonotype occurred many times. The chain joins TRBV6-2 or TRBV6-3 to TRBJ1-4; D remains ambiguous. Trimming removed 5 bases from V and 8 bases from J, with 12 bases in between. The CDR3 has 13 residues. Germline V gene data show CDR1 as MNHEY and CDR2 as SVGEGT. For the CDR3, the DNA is TGTGCCAGCAGTCTCTCCGGCCCAGAAAAACTGTTTTTT. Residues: CASSLSGPEKLFF.

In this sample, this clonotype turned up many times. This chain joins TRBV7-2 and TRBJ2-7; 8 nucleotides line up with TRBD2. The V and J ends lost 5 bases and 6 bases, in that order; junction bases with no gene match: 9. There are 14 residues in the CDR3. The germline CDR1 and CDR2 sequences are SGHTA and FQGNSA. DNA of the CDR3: TGTGCCAGCAGCCCCCTCGGGAGGGCCGCCGAGCAGTACTTC. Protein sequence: CASSPLGRAAEQYF. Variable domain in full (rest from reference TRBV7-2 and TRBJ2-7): GAGVSQSPSNKVTEKGKDVELRCDPISGHTALYWYRQSLGQGLEFLIYFQGNSAPDKSGLPSDRFSAERTGGSVSTLTIQRTQQEDSAVYLCASSPLGRAAEQYFGPGTRLTVT.

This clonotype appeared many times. Here the CDR3 DNA reads TGTGCCTGGAGGGCTCGGGAGAGGTTCACCGGGGAGCTGTTTTTT. Translating gives CAWRARERFTGELFF. The J gene is TRBJ2-2, the V gene TRBV30, with a weak D call TRBD2 (6 bases). Germline V gene data show CDR1 as GTSNPN and CDR2 as SVGIG (reference sequence). The CDR3 sequence is 15 residues long. V lost 3 bases, J lost 4 bases, and 15 bases lay in between.

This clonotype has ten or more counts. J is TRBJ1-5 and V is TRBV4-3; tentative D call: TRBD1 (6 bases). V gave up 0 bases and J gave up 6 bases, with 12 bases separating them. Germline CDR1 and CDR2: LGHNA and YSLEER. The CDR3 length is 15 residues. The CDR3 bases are TGCGCCAGCAGCCAAGAGGAGGGCAGGGGTCAGCCCCAGCATTTT. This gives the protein CASSQEEGRGQPQHF.

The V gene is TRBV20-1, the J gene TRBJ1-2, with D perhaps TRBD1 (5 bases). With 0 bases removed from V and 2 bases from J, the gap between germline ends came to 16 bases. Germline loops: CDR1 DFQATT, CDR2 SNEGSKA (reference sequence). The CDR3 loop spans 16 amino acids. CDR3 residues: CSARDSRGRLNYGYTF. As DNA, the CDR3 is TGCAGTGCTAGAGATTCCCGGGGCCGCCTCAACTATGGCTACACCTTC.

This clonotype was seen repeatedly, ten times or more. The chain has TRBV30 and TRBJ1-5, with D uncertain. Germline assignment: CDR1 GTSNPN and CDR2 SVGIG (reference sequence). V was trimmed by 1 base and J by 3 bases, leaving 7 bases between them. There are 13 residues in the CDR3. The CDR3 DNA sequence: TGTGCCTGGAGTGGTCTACACAATCAGCCCCAGCATTTT. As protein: CAWSGLHNQPQHF. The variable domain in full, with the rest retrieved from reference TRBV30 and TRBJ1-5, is SQTIHQWPATLVQPVGSPLSLECTVEGTSNPNLYWYRQAAGRGLQLLFYSVGIGQISSEVPQNLSASRPQDRQFILSSKKLLLSDSGFYLCAWSGLHNQPQHFGDGTRLSIL.

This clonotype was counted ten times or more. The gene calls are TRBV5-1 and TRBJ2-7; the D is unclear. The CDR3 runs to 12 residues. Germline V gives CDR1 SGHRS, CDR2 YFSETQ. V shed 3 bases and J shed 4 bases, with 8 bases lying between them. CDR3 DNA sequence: TGCGCCAGCAGCTCCGACCAGTACGAGCAGTACTTC. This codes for CASSSDQYEQYF.

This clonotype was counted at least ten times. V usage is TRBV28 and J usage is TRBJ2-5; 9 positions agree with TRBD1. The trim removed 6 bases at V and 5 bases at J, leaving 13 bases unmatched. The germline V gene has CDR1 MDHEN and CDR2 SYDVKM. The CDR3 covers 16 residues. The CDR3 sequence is CASSPSRGTGLETQYF. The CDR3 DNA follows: TGTGCCAGCAGCCCTTCCCGTGGGACAGGGTTGGAGACCCAGTACTTC.

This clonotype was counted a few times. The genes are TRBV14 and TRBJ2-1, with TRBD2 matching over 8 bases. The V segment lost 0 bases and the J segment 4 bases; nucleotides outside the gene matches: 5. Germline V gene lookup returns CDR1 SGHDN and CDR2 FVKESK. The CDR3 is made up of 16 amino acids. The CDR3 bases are TGTGCCAGCAGCCAAGAGATGGGACTAGTTTACAATGAGCAGTTCTTC. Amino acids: CASSQEMGLVYNEQFF.

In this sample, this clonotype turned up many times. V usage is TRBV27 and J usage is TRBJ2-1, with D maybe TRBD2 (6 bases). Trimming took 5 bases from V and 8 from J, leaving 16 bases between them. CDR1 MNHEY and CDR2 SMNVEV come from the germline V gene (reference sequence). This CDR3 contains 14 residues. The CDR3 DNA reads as TGTGCCAGCAGTCCCCTGGAGGGTAGGGATGAGCAGTTCTTC. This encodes CASSPLEGRDEQFF.